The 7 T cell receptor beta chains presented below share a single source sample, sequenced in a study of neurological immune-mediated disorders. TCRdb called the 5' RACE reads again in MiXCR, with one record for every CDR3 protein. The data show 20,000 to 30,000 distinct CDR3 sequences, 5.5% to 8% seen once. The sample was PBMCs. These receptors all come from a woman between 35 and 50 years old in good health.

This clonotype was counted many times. In nucleotides, the CDR3 is TGTGCCAGCAGCTCGGCTTCCGGGACTAGCGCCTTCAATGAGCAGTTCTTC. Translating it yields CASSSASGTSAFNEQFF. The chain joins TRBV5-6 to TRBJ2-1, with 10 bases matching TRBD2. This CDR3 has 17 amino acids. After removal of 3 bases from V and 6 bases from J, the junction contained 12 bases not matched to a gene. Germline V CDR1 and CDR2: SGHDT, YYEEEE. Full variable domain (rest looked up from reference TRBV5-6 and TRBJ2-1): DAGVTQSPTHLIKTRGQQVTLRCSPKSGHDTVSWYQQALGQGPQFIFQYYEEEERQRGNFPDRFSGHQFPNYSSELNVNALLLGDSALYLCASSSASGTSAFNEQFFGPGTRLTVL.

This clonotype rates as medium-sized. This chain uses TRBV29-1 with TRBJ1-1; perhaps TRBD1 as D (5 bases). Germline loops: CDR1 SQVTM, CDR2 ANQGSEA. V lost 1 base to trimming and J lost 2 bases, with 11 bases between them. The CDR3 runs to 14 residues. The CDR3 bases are TGCAGCGTTGAAGGGGGGGTCGGAAACACTGAAGCTTTCTTT. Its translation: CSVEGGVGNTEAFF.

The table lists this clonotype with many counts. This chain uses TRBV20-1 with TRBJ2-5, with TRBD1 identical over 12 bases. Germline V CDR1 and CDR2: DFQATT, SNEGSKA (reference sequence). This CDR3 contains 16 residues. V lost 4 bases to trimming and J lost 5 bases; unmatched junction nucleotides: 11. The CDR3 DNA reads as TGCAGTGCTACACCCGGGACAGGGGGCTCGGGGGAGACCCAGTACTTC. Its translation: CSATPGTGGSGETQYF.

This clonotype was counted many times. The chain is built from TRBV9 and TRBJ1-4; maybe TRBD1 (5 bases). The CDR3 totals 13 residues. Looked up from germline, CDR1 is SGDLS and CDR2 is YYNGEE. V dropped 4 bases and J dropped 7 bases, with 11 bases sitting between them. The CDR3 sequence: CASSPGALEKLFF. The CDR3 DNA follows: TGTGCCAGCAGCCCTGGGGCCCTTGAAAAACTGTTTTTT.

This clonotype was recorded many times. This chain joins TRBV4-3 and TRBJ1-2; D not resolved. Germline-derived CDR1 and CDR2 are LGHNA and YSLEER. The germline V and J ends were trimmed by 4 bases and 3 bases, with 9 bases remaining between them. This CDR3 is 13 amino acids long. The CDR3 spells CASSPWVHYGYTF. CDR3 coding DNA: TGCGCCAGCAGCCCCTGGGTGCACTATGGCTACACCTTC.

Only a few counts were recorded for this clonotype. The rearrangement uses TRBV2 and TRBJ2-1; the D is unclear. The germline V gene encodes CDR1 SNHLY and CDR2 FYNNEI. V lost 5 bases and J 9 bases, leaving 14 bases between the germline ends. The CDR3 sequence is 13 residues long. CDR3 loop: CASSRPFTVEQFF. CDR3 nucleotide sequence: TGTGCCAGCAGTCGGCCTTTTACGGTTGAGCAGTTCTTC.

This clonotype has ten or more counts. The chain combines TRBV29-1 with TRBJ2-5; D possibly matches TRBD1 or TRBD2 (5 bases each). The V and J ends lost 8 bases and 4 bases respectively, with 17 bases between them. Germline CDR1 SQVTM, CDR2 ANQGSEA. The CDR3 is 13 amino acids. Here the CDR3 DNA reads TGCAGCCTCACAGGAGGACAAGGAGAGACCCAGTACTTC. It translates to CSLTGGQGETQYF.